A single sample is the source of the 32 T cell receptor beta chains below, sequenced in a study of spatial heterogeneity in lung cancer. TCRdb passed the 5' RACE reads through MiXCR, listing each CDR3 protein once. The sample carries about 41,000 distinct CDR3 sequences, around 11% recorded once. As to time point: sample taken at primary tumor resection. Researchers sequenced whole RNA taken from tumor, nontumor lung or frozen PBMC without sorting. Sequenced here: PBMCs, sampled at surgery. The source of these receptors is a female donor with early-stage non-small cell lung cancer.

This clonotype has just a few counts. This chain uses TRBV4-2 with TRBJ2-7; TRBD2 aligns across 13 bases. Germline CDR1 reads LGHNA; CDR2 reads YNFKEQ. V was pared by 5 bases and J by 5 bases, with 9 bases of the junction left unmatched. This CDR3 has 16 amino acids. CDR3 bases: TGTGCCAGCAGCGTCCCCGGGACTAGCGGGGACAACGAGCAGTACTTC. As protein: CASSVPGTSGDNEQYF.

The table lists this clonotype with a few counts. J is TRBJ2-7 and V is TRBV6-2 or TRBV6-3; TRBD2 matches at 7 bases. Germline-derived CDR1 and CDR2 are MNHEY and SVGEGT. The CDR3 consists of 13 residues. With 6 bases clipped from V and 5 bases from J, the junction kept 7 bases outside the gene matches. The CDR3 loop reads CASRRLASDEQYF. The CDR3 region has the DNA TGTGCCAGCAGGCGACTAGCATCCGACGAGCAGTACTTC.

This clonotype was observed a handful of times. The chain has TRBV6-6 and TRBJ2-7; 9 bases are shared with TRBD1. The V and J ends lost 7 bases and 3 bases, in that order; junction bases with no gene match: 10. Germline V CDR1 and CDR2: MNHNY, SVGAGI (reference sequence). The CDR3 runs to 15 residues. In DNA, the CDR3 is TGTGCCAGCAAACCGACAGGGGGGGAAATCTACGAGCAGTACTTC. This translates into CASKPTGGEIYEQYF.

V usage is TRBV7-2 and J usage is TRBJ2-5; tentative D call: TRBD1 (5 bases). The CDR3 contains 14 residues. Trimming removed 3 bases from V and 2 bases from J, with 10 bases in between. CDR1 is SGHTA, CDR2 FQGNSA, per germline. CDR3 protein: CASSFGKGQETQYF. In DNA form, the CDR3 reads TGTGCCAGCAGCTTTGGGAAGGGGCAAGAGACCCAGTACTTC.

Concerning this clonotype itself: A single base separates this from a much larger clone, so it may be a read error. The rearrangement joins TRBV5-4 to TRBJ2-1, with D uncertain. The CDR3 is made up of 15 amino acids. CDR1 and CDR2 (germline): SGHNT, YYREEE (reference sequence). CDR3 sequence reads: CAGSFRQASYNEQFF. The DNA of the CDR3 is TGTGCCGGCAGCTTTAGGCAGGCCTCCTACAATGAGCAGTTCTTC.

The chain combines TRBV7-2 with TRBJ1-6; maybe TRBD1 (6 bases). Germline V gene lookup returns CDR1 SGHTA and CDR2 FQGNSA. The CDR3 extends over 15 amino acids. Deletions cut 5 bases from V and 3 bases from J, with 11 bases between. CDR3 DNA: TGTGCCAGCAGCGGACAGAAACACTATAATTCACCCCTCCACTTT. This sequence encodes CASSGQKHYNSPLHF. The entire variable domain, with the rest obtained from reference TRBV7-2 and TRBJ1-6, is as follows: GAGVSQSPSNKVTEKGKDVELRCDPISGHTALYWYRQSLGQGLEFLIYFQGNSAPDKSGLPSDRFSAERTGGSVSTLTIQRTQQEDSAVYLCASSGQKHYNSPLHFGNGTRLTVT.

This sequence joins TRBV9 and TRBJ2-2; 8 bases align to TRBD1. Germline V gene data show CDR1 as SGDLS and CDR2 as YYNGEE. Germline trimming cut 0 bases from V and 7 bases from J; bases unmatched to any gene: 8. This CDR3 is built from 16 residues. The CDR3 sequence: CASSVAGQGMGGELFF. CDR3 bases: TGTGCCAGCAGCGTAGCCGGACAGGGCATGGGCGGGGAGCTGTTTTTT.

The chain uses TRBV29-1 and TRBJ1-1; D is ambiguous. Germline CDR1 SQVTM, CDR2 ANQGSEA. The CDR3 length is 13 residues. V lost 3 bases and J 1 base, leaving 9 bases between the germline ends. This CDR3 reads CSVEGGRNTEAFF. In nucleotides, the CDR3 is TGCAGCGTTGAGGGTGGCAGGAACACTGAAGCTTTCTTT.

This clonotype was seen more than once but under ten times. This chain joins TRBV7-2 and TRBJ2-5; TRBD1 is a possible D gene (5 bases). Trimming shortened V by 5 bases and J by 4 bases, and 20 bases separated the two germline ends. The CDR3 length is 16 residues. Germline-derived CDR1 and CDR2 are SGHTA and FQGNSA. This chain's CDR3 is CASSPDPRVRGETQYF. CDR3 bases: TGTGCCAGCAGCCCCGACCCCAGGGTTAGGGGAGAGACCCAGTACTTC.

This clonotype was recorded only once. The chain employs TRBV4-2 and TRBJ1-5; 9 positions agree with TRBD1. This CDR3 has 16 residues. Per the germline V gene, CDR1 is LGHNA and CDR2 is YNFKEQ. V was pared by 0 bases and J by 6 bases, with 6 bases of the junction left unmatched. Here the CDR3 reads CASSQDGTGIVQPQHF. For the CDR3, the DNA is TGTGCCAGCAGCCAAGATGGGACAGGGATAGTTCAGCCCCAGCATTTT.

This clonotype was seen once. For the CDR3, the DNA is TGTGCCACCAGCGGGACAGCTGGAAACACCATATATTTT. It translates to CATSGTAGNTIYF. This rearrangement joins TRBV24-1 to TRBJ1-3; TRBD1 agrees at 7 bases. Germline V gene data show CDR1 as KGHDR and CDR2 as SFDVKD. CDR3 length: 13 residues. V trimming: 7 bases; J trimming: 2 bases; junction bases outside the gene matches: 1.

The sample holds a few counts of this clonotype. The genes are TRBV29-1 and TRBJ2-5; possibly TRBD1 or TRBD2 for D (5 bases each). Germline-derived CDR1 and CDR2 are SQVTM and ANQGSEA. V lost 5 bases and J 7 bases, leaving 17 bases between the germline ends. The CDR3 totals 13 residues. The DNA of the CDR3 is TGCAGCGTTCCCGGGCCCCTCGGGGCGACCCAGTACTTC. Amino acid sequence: CSVPGPLGATQYF.

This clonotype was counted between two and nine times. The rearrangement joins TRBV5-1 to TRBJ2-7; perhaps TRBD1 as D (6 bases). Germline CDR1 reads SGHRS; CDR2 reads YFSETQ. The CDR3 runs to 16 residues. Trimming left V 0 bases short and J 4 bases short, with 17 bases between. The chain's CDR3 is CASSLATTGALYEQYF. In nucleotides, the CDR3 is TGCGCCAGCAGCTTGGCCACGACAGGAGCTTTGTACGAGCAGTACTTC.

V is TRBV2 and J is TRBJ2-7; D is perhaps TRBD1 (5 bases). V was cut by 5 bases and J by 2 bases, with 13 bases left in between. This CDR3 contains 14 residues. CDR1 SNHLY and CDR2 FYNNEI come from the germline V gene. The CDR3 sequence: CASSRSVTAYEQYF. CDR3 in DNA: TGTGCCAGCAGTCGATCCGTGACAGCCTACGAGCAGTACTTC.

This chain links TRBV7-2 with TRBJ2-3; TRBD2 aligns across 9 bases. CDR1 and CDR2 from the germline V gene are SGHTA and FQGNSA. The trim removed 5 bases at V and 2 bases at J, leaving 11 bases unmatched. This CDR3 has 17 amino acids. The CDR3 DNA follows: TGTGCCAGCAGCCCATACGGACTAGCGAGGGACACAGATACGCAGTATTTT. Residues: CASSPYGLARDTDTQYF.

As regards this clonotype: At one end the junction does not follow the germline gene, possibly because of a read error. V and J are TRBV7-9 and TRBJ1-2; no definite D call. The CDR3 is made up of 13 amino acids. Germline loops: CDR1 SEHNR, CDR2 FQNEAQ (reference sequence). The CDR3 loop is CASSFGGDYGYTF. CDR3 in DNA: TGTGCCAGCAGCTTCGGCGGAGACTATGGCTACACCTTT. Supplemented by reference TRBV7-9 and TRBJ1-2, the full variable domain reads DTGVSQNPRHKITKRGQNVTFRCDPISEHNRLYWYRQTLGQGPEFLTYFQNEAQLEKSRLLSDRFSAERPKGSFSTLEIQRTEQGDSAMYLCASSFGGDYGYTFGSGTRLTVV.

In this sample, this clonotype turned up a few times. CDR3 in amino acids: CSANSGYNSPLHF. The CDR3 nucleotides read TGCAGTGCTAACTCCGGTTATAATTCACCCCTCCACTTT. The chain combines TRBV20-1 with TRBJ1-6, with D unresolved. The CDR3 is 13 amino acids. V lost 4 bases to trimming and J lost 4 bases, with 8 bases between them. CDR1 DFQATT and CDR2 SNEGSKA come from the germline V gene (reference sequence).

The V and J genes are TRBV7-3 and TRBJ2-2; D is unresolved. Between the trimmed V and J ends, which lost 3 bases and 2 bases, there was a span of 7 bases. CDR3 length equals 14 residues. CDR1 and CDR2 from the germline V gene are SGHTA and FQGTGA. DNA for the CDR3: TGTGCCAGCAGCTTTGACTTAAACACCGGGGAGCTGTTTTTT. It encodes CASSFDLNTGELFF. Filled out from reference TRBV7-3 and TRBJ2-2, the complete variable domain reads GAGVSQTPSNKVTEKGKYVELRCDPISGHTALYWYRQSLGQGPEFLIYFQGTGAADDSGLPNDRFFAVRPEGSVSTLKIQRTERGDSAVYLCASSFDLNTGELFFGEGSRLTVL.

In DNA form, the CDR3 reads TGCAGCGTTGCTTTAACGCTGGCCCTTCAAGAGACCCAGTACTTC. Residues: CSVALTLALQETQYF. This chain joins TRBV29-1 and TRBJ2-5; D remains unclear. The germline V and J ends were trimmed by 4 bases and 2 bases, with 17 bases remaining between them. This CDR3 has 15 residues. CDR1 and CDR2 (germline): SQVTM, ANQGSEA. The complete variable domain, with remaining parts taken from reference TRBV29-1 and TRBJ2-5, reads SAVISQKPSRDICQRGTSLTIQCQVDSQVTMMFWYRQQPGQSLTLIATANQGSEATYESGFVIDKFPISRPNLTFSTLTVSNMSPEDSSIYLCSVALTLALQETQYFGPGTRLLVL.

Written as DNA, the CDR3 is TGTGCCAGCAGACTACAGGGTGGATTTTACGAGCAGTACTTC. Translated: CASRLQGGFYEQYF. The chain is built from TRBV6-1 and TRBJ2-7, with D perhaps matching TRBD1 (6 bases). The CDR3 extends over 14 amino acids. CDR1 is MNHNS, CDR2 SASEGT, per germline. V gave up 6 bases and J gave up 4 bases, with 16 bases separating them.

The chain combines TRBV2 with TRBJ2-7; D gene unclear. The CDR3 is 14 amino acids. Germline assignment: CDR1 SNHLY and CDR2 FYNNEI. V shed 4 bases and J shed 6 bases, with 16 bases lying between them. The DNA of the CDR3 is TGTGCCAGCAGTGTGGGAAGAATTCGATCCGAGCAGTACTTC. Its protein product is CASSVGRIRSEQYF.

CDR3 DNA sequence: TGCGCCAGCAGCTTGGATTCTCCCCGCGGTGTCCGCTCTGGAAACACCATATATTTT. Translating gives CASSLDSPRGVRSGNTIYF. The rearrangement uses TRBV5-1 and TRBJ1-3; no clear D gene. Trimming removed 0 bases from V and 0 bases from J, with 19 bases in between. Germline-derived CDR1 and CDR2 are SGHRS and YFSETQ. This CDR3 spans 19 amino acids.

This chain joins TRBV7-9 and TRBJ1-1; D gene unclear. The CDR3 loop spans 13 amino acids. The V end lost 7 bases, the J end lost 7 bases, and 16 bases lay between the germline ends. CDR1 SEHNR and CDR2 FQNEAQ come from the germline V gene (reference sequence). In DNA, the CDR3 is TGTGCCAGCAACGCCCTCAAGGGCATTGAAGCTTTCTTT. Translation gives CASNALKGIEAFF.

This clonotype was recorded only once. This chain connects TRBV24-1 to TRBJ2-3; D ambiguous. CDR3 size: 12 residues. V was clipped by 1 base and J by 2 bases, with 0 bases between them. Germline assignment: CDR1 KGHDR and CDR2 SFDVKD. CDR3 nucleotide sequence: TGTGCCACCAGTGATTTCACAGATACGCAGTATTTT. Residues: CATSDFTDTQYF.

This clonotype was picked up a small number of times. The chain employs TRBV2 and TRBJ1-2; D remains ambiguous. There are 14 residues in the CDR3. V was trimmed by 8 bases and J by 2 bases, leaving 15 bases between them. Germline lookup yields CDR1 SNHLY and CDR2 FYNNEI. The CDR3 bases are TGTGCCAGCCGGCGCGGAGCCTCCAACTATGGCTACACCTTC. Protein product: CASRRGASNYGYTF.

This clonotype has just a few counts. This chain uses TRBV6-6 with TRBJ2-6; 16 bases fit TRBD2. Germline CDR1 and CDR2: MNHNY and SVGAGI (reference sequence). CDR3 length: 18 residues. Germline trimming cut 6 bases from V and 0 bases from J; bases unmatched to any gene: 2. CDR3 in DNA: TGTGCCAGCAGGGGGACTAGCGGGGGGGCCTCTGGGGCCAACGTCCTGACTTTC. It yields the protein CASRGTSGGASGANVLTF.

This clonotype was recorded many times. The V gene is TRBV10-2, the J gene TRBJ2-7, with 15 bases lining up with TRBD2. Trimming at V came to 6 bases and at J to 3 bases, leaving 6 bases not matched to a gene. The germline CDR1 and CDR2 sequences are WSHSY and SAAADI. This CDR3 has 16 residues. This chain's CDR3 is CASRGTSGGTYYEQYF. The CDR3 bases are TGCGCCAGCAGGGGGACTAGCGGGGGGACTTACTACGAGCAGTACTTC.

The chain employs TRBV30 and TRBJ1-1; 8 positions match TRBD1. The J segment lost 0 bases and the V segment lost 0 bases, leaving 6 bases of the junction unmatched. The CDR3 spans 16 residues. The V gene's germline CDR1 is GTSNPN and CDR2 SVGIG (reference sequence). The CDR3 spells CAWSVRGRGLNTEAFF. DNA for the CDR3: TGTGCCTGGAGTGTACGCGGCAGGGGGCTGAACACTGAAGCTTTCTTT.

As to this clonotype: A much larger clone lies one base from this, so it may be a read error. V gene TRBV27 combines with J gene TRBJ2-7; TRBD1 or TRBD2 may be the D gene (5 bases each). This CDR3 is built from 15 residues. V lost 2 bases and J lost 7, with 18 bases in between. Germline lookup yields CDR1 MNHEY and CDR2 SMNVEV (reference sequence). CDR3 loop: CASSLRLVGTGEQYF. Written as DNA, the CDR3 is TGTGCCAGCAGTTTACGGTTAGTGGGGACGGGAGAGCAGTACTTC.

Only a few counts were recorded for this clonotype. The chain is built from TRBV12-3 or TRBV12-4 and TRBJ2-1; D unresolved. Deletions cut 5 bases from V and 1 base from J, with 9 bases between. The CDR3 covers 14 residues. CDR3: CASSPGGSYNEQFF. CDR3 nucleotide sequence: TGTGCCAGCAGTCCAGGTGGGTCCTACAATGAGCAGTTCTTC.

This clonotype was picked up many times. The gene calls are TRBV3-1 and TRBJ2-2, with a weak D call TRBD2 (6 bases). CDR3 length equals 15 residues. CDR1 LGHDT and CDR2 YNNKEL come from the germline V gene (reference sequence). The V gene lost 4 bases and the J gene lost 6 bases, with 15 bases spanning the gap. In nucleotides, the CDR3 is TGTGCCAGCAGCCTCCGGACTATAACGGCCGGGGAGCTGTTTTTT. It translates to CASSLRTITAGELFF.

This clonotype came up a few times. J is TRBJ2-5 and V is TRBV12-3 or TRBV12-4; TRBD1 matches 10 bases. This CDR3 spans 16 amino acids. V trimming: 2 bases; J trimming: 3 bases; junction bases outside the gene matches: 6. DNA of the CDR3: TGTGCCAGCAGTTTAAGTTGGGACAGGGGTAAAGAGACCCAGTACTTC. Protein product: CASSLSWDRGKETQYF.